The text below deals with one TCR beta chain. Its antigen is unknown. This sample was included in a study of T cell clusters in autoimmune cytopenias. General observations from the study: The T cell clusters came from computational analysis alone and lack functional validation. TRB repertoire shifts in secondary cytopenia and chronic lymphocytic leukemia mostly reflected lymphoma, not autoimmunity. No cluster-lack signature appeared between secondary cytopenia and chronic lymphocytic leukemia patients, apparently due to lymphoma masking.

Multiplex touch-down PCR amplified TRB using TRB-A and TRB-B pools in one tube. TCRdb reprocessed the multiplex PCR reads and keeps a single row for each CDR3 protein, giving no DNA. Found here are approximately 1,100 distinct CDR3 sequences; the top ten clones hold almost 30%. TRB amplification used 250 ng of peripheral blood genomic DNA. The CDR3 length is 16 residues. The germline V gene encodes CDR1 MNHEY and CDR2 SMNVEV (reference sequence). This receptor was obtained from a human donor with an autoimmune cytopenia or autoimmune hepatitis (not recorded which). Source material: peripheral blood. The chain links TRBV27 to TRBJ2-1; without DNA, the TCRdb call of TRBD2 cannot be checked. CDR3 protein: CASGTSGTEGYNEQFF.